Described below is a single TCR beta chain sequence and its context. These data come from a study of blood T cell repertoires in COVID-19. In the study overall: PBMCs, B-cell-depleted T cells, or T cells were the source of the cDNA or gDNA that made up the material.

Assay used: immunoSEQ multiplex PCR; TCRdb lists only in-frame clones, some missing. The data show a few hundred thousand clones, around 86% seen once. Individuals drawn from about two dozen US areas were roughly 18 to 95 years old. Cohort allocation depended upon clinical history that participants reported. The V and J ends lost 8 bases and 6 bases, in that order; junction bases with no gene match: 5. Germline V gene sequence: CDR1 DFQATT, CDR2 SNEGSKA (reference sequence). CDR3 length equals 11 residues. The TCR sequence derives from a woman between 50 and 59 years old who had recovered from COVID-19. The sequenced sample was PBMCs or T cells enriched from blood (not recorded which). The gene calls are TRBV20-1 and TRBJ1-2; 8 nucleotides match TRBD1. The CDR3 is CSSQGADGYTF. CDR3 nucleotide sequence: TGCAGTTCCCAGGGGGCTGATGGCTACACCTTC.